The 32 T cell receptor beta chains below were found in one sample sequenced in a study of metastatic and nonmetastatic thyroid tumors. No treatment had been given to any patient before thyroid surgery. TCRdb ran MiXCR on the PCR reads. In the table there are some 21,000 clones, 20% to 30% of which are singletons. Sequenced material: blood. Receptors originate from a male donor with papillary thyroid cancer or a benign thyroid nodule (not recorded which). Some clones in this sample may be carry-over from other donors' samples.

This chain joins TRBV11-3 and TRBJ2-2; no firm D call. CDR3 size: 12 residues. V was cut by 2 bases and J by 5 bases, with 3 bases left in between. Germline V lookup: CDR1 SGHNT, CDR2 YENEEA. This chain's CDR3 is CASSLITGELFF. In DNA form, the CDR3 reads TGTGCCAGCAGCTTAATTACCGGGGAGCTGTTTTTT.

This clone was found a few times. This chain uses TRBV6-1 with TRBJ1-6, with 9 bases aligning to TRBD1. CDR3 size: 14 residues. Trimming removed 6 bases from V and 10 bases from J; junction bases left unmatched: 7. Germline loops: CDR1 MNHNS, CDR2 SASEGT. In nucleotides, the CDR3 is TGTGCCAGCAGCCTACAGGGGGCTAGGTCACCCCTCCACTTT. Its protein product is CASSLQGARSPLHF.

The sample holds a few counts of this clone. The J gene is TRBJ2-3, the V gene TRBV29-1; the match to TRBD2 covers 10 bases. With V trimmed by 2 bases and J by 5 bases, 7 bases remained unmatched. Germline V lookup: CDR1 SQVTM, CDR2 ANQGSEA. The length of the CDR3 is 15 residues. The CDR3, as DNA: TGCAGCGTTGAACCTAGCGGGAGCTCGAGAGATACGCAGTATTTT. Translated, it gives CSVEPSGSSRDTQYF.

This sequence joins TRBV9 and TRBJ1-2; maybe TRBD1 (5 bases). The CDR3 sequence is 12 residues long. V lost 0 bases and J lost 7, with 7 bases in between. CDR1 is SGDLS and CDR2 is YYNGEE in the germline V gene. CDR3 nucleotides: TGTGCCAGCAGCGTAGCGGGGGGTGGCTACACCTTC. Its translation: CASSVAGGGYTF.

Sample share makes this clone medium-sized. The chain has TRBV6-1 and TRBJ1-3; D is unresolved. The CDR3 has 12 amino acids. Germline lookup yields CDR1 MNHNS and CDR2 SASEGT. Deletions cut 10 bases from V and 3 bases from J, with 10 bases between. The CDR3 protein is CATWKNGNTIYF. The CDR3 DNA is TGTGCCACCTGGAAGAATGGAAACACCATATATTTT.

A few counts support this clone. This chain joins TRBV6-8 and TRBJ2-3; TRBD1 or TRBD2 may be the D gene (5 bases each). This CDR3 is built from 13 residues. CDR1 is MNHGY, CDR2 SAAAGT, per germline. Trimming removed 6 bases at V and 1 base at J, with 8 bases between. CDR3 in amino acids: CASSMGGTDTQYF. CDR3 sequence (DNA): TGTGCCAGCAGCATGGGGGGCACAGATACGCAGTATTTT.

The chain couples TRBV18 to TRBJ1-6, with D unresolved. The CDR3 consists of 15 residues. CDR1 and CDR2 from the germline V gene are KGHSH and LQKENI. Trimming took 1 base from V and 2 from J, leaving 6 bases between them. The CDR3 loop reads CASSPRDAYNSPLHF. The CDR3 DNA is TGTGCCAGCTCACCACGGGATGCCTATAATTCACCCCTCCACTTT.

The chain employs TRBV30 and TRBJ1-2; D possibly corresponds to TRBD1 (6 bases). Trimming took 0 bases from V and 6 from J, leaving 11 bases between them. Germline lookup yields CDR1 GTSNPN and CDR2 SVGIG (reference sequence). This CDR3 spans 13 amino acids. Written as DNA, the CDR3 is TGTGCCTGGAGTGTGGGGGCGGGGGATGGCTACACCTTC. Translated: CAWSVGAGDGYTF.

This clone was counted only a few times. The chain combines TRBV19 with TRBJ2-7; no clear D gene. Trimming shortened V by 2 bases and J by 5 bases, and 13 bases separated the two germline ends. This CDR3 contains 14 residues. CDR1 and CDR2 (germline): LNHDA, SQIVND (reference sequence). Written as DNA, the CDR3 is TGTGCCAGTAGTATACCCGACCGTCAGGACGAGCAGTACTTC. Its translation: CASSIPDRQDEQYF.

The gene calls are TRBV11-2 and TRBJ1-2; D possibly corresponds to TRBD1 (5 bases). This CDR3 has 12 residues. CDR1 is SGHAT, CDR2 FQNNGV, per germline. V shed 3 bases and J shed 6 bases, with 8 bases lying between them. This CDR3 is CASSFLGDGYTF. CDR3 sequence (DNA): TGTGCCAGCAGCTTCTTGGGGGATGGCTACACCTTC.

This rearrangement joins TRBV11-2 to TRBJ2-3; no definite D call. This CDR3 contains 17 residues. CDR1 and CDR2 from the germline V gene are SGHAT and FQNNGV. Trimming took 3 bases from V and 0 from J, leaving 16 bases between them. The CDR3 region has the DNA TGTGCCAGCAGCTTCTCACTGGACCCTTCTAGCACAGATACGCAGTATTTT. Translated: CASSFSLDPSSTDTQYF.

The genes are TRBV11-2 and TRBJ2-1, with 11 bases matching TRBD2. V lost 5 bases, J lost 8 bases, and 11 bases stayed unmatched. The germline CDR1 and CDR2 sequences are SGHAT and FQNNGV. The CDR3 consists of 16 residues. In nucleotides, the CDR3 is TGTGCCAGCAGCCCACCTGGACTAGCGGGCCTTGATGAGCAGTTCTTC. It encodes CASSPPGLAGLDEQFF.

The chain links TRBV20-1 to TRBJ1-1; no reliable D call. The germline gives CDR1 DFQATT, CDR2 SNEGSKA (reference sequence). The CDR3 loop spans 13 amino acids. V lost 0 bases and J 1 base, leaving 6 bases between the germline ends. The chain's CDR3 is CSARDWKNTEAFF. The CDR3 region has the DNA TGCAGTGCTAGAGATTGGAAGAACACTGAAGCTTTCTTT.

This clone was seen a handful of times. J is TRBJ2-7 and V is TRBV2; 7 nucleotides line up with TRBD2. This CDR3 has 14 residues. Trimming at V came to 8 bases and at J to 7 bases, leaving 14 bases not matched to a gene. Germline V gives CDR1 SNHLY, CDR2 FYNNEI. The CDR3 DNA sequence: TGTGCCAGCGAATCTGGGGAGCGGGGTTTAGAGCAGTACTTC. This translates into CASESGERGLEQYF.

Within the sample, this clone is medium-sized (0.01 to 0.1%). This chain joins TRBV5-1 and TRBJ2-7; 8 bases are shared with TRBD1. Germline V gene sequence: CDR1 SGHRS, CDR2 YFSETQ. The length of the CDR3 is 14 residues. V shed 4 bases and J 3 bases; nucleotides not matched to a gene: 6. CDR3 sequence: CASSPGTGLYEQYF. In DNA form, the CDR3 reads TGCGCCAGCAGCCCAGGGACAGGCCTCTACGAGCAGTACTTC.

This clone was observed many times. This chain connects TRBV15 to TRBJ1-4; unclear D gene. Germline V gene lookup returns CDR1 LNHNV and CDR2 YYDKDF (reference sequence). Trimming left V 0 bases short and J 5 bases short, with 10 bases between. The CDR3 runs to 15 residues. The chain's CDR3 is CATSRDLGSNEKLFF. CDR3 DNA sequence: TGTGCCACCAGCAGAGATCTAGGGTCCAATGAAAAACTGTTTTTT.

This clone is classed as medium-sized. The V call is TRBV24-1, the J call TRBJ1-5; D is perhaps TRBD1 (5 bases). V gave up 5 bases and J gave up 6 bases, with 13 bases separating them. Germline CDR1 is KGHDR and CDR2 is SFDVKD. The CDR3 loop spans 14 amino acids. The DNA of the CDR3 is TGTGCCACCAGTGGTAGTACAGGAGCTCAGCCCCAGCATTTT. Its translation is CATSGSTGAQPQHF.

This clone has a handful of counts. This chain joins TRBV6-5 and TRBJ2-5; 8 positions match TRBD2. CDR1 is MNHEY, CDR2 SVGAGI, per germline. V lost 0 bases to trimming and J lost 2 bases; unmatched junction nucleotides: 14. The CDR3 has 19 residues. The CDR3 coding sequence is TGTGCCAGCAGTTACTCTCGAGCGGGAGCCGAAAAATCACAAGAGACCCAGTACTTC. It specifies CASSYSRAGAEKSQETQYF.

This clone has a count of ten or more. The rearrangement uses TRBV6-1 and TRBJ2-5; 8 bases are a match to TRBD1. Germline CDR1 and CDR2: MNHNS and SASEGT. V dropped 4 bases and J dropped 5; count of bases not matched to a gene: 9. The CDR3 runs to 15 residues. CDR3 sequence (DNA): TGTGCCAGCAGTGGAGACTGGACAGGGAGGGAGACCCAGTACTTC. Protein product: CASSGDWTGRETQYF.

The chain employs TRBV20-1 and TRBJ2-1; 7 nucleotides agree with TRBD2. Germline V gene sequence: CDR1 DFQATT, CDR2 SNEGSKA (reference sequence). The V and J ends lost 5 bases and 6 bases, in that order; junction bases with no gene match: 13. This CDR3 region has 15 residues. The DNA of the CDR3 is TGCAGTGCTGACCTTAGGGAGGGCACTCTCAATGAGCAGTTCTTC. It is translated as CSADLREGTLNEQFF.

The count of this clone is one. The genes are TRBV11-2 and TRBJ2-5; D may be TRBD1 or TRBD2 (5 bases each). CDR3 length equals 20 residues. V was trimmed by 0 bases and J by 6 bases, leaving 29 bases between them. Germline lookup yields CDR1 SGHAT and CDR2 FQNNGV. The CDR3 DNA reads TGTGCCAGCAGCTTAGATCCAGTGGGAGTACGGGGCGGCCCCAGGCAGACCCAGTACTTC. Translating it yields CASSLDPVGVRGGPRQTQYF.

This clone has at least ten counts. The chain is built from TRBV3-1 and TRBJ2-7; D is tentatively TRBD1 or TRBD2 (5 bases each). The CDR3 runs to 14 residues. Trimming left V 6 bases short and J 5 bases short, with 17 bases between. CDR1 and CDR2 from the germline V gene are LGHDT and YNNKEL (reference sequence). As DNA, the CDR3 is TGTGCCAGCAGACATCGGGACCTCGGCCACGAGCAGTACTTC. It encodes CASRHRDLGHEQYF.

This clone showed up just a few times. The chain uses TRBV2 and TRBJ2-3; 8 bases agree with TRBD1. Germline V gives CDR1 SNHLY, CDR2 FYNNEI. After removal of 7 bases from V and 7 bases from J, the junction contained 7 bases not matched to a gene. The CDR3 is 13 amino acids. CDR3 residues: CASMRQGANTQYF. The CDR3 coding sequence is TGTGCCAGCATGAGGCAGGGGGCAAATACGCAGTATTTT.

The rearrangement joins TRBV7-2 to TRBJ2-5; no clear D. Germline assignment: CDR1 SGHTA and CDR2 FQGNSA. V was clipped by 2 bases and J by 5 bases, with 15 bases between them. The CDR3 has 15 amino acids. CDR3 DNA sequence: TGTGCCAGCAGCTTACTTTTCTCACCGAGGGAGACCCAGTACTTC. It encodes CASSLLFSPRETQYF.

The V and J genes are TRBV7-8 and TRBJ1-5; the D is unclear. The CDR3 runs 16 residues. V was pared by 5 bases and J by 3 bases, with 17 bases between. Germline values: CDR1 SGHVS, CDR2 FQNEAQ. This chain's CDR3 is CASSHAAGGNNQPQHF. DNA for the CDR3: TGTGCCAGCAGCCACGCCGCGGGCGGGAACAATCAGCCCCAGCATTTT.

By share, this clone counts as medium-sized (0.01 to 0.1%). The rearrangement links TRBV7-9 to TRBJ1-1, with 7 bases that match TRBD1. The CDR3 has 14 residues. Germline CDR1 SEHNR, CDR2 FQNEAQ (reference sequence). Unmatched junction bases numbered 4, after V lost 5 bases and J lost 1 base. The CDR3, as DNA: TGTGCCAGCAGCGCGGACAGGCAGAACACTGAAGCTTTCTTT. Translation: CASSADRQNTEAFF.

By share, this clone counts as medium-sized. The rearrangement uses TRBV20-1 and TRBJ1-2, with no clear D. The germline V and J ends were trimmed by 0 bases and 4 bases, with 9 bases remaining between them. The CDR3 has 13 amino acids. Germline V gene data show CDR1 as DFQATT and CDR2 as SNEGSKA (reference sequence). CDR3 coding DNA: TGCAGTGCTAGAGATCCGGGCAGCTATGGCTACACCTTC. Translation: CSARDPGSYGYTF.

J is TRBJ2-3 and V is TRBV12-3 or TRBV12-4; D not certain. This CDR3 is 17 amino acids long. Trimming took 0 bases from V and 3 from J, leaving 16 bases between them. CDR3 in DNA: TGTGCCAGCAGTTTAGCGCTCGGCCGGAGAGCTACAGATACGCAGTATTTT. Protein: CASSLALGRRATDTQYF.

Remarks on this clone: One junction end disagrees with the germline gene, perhaps due to a read error. J is TRBJ2-7 and V is TRBV6-2 or TRBV6-3; tentative D call: TRBD1 (5 bases). The CDR3 runs to 13 residues. Per germline, CDR1 MNHEY and CDR2 SVGEGT. CDR3 loop: CASSFGATYQQNF. The CDR3 region has the DNA TGTGCCAGCAGTTTTGGGGCCACCTACCAGCAGAACTTC.

This clone was observed at least ten times. The chain is built from TRBV15 and TRBJ2-1; D tentatively fits TRBD1 or TRBD2 (5 bases each). CDR3 length: 15 residues. Trimming removed 5 bases from V and 0 bases from J, with 11 bases in between. Germline V gene sequence: CDR1 LNHNV, CDR2 YYDKDF (reference sequence). The CDR3 loop reads CATSVPGTSYNEQFF. The CDR3 region has the DNA TGTGCCACCAGCGTACCCGGGACCTCCTACAATGAGCAGTTCTTC.

This clone showed up just a few times. This chain joins TRBV12-3 or TRBV12-4 and TRBJ2-7, with TRBD1 identical over 7 bases. The CDR3 consists of 13 residues. Trimming at V came to 5 bases and at J to 3 bases, leaving 4 bases not matched to a gene. CDR3 residues: CASSGTAFYEQYF. Here the CDR3 DNA reads TGTGCCAGCAGTGGGACAGCCTTCTACGAGCAGTACTTC.

This clone has a count of ten or more. The chain employs TRBV5-6 and TRBJ2-5, with D unclear. The germline gives CDR1 SGHDT, CDR2 YYEEEE. V lost 0 bases and J 7 bases, leaving 16 bases between the germline ends. The CDR3 covers 15 residues. The CDR3 protein is CASSLESRAGGTQYF. CDR3 in DNA: TGTGCCAGCAGCTTGGAAAGCCGGGCTGGTGGGACCCAGTACTTC.